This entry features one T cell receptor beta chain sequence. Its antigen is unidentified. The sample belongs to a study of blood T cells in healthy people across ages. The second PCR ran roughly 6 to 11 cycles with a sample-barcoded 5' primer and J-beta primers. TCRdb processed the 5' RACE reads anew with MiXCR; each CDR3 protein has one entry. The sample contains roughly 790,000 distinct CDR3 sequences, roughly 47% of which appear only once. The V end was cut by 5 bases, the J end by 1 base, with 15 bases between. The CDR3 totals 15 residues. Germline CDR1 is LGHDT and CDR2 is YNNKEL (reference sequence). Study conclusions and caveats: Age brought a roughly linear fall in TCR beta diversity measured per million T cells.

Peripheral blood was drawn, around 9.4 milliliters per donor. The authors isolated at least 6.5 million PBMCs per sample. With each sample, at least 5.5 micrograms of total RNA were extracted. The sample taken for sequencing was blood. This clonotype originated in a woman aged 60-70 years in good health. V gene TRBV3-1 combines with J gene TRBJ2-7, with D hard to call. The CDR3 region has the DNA TGTGCCAGCAGCAACCCTGGCGACGCGTCCTACGAGCAGTACTTC. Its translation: CASSNPGDASYEQYF.